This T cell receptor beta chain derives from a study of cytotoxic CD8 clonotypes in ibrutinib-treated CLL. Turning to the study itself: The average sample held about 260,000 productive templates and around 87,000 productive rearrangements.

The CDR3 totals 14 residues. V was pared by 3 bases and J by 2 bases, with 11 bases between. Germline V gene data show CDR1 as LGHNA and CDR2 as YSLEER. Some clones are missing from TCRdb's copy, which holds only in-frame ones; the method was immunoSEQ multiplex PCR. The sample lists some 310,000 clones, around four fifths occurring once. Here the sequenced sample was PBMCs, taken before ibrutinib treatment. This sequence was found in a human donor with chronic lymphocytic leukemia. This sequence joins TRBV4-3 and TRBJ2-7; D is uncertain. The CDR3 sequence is CASSQGDSTYEQYF. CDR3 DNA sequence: TGCGCCAGCAGCCAGGGCGACTCTACCTACGAGCAGTACTTC.